The 12 T cell receptor beta chains listed next were all sequenced from one sample in a study of CD8 T cells in ankylosing spondylitis. Using its own MiXCR run on the 5' RACE reads, TCRdb lists one record per CDR3 protein. In the table there are 220,000 or so distinct CDR3 sequences, approximately 10% of which are singletons. Material for sequencing was blood, either unsorted or a sorted T cell fraction (not recorded which). Source of these receptors: a male donor with ankylosing spondylitis or in good health (not recorded which).

The V call is TRBV5-1, the J call TRBJ1-1; no firm D call. Germline lookup yields CDR1 SGHRS and CDR2 YFSETQ. There are 14 residues in the CDR3. The V gene lost 4 bases and the J gene lost 5 bases, with 15 bases spanning the gap. The CDR3 here is CASSHSAGRTEAFF. In nucleotides, the CDR3 is TGCGCCAGCAGCCATTCCGCTGGCCGGACTGAAGCTTTCTTT.

The table lists this clonotype with many counts. The CDR3 DNA sequence: TGTGCCAGCAGTTTTTCGGTCGCTGGGGCCAACGTCCTGACTTTC. It encodes CASSFSVAGANVLTF. The chain uses TRBV12-3 or TRBV12-4 and TRBJ2-6; D is undetermined. The CDR3 extends over 15 amino acids. The V end was cut by 3 bases, the J end by 2 bases, with 8 bases between.

The chain employs TRBV6-5 and TRBJ2-1, with TRBD1 matching 9 bases. The CDR3 consists of 17 residues. V shed 4 bases, J shed 3 bases, and the junction held 10 bases outside the gene matches. Per germline, CDR1 MNHEY and CDR2 SVGAGI. CDR3 in DNA: TGTGCCAGCAGTTCCCCCAAACCGGGACAGGGCTACAATGAGCAGTTCTTC. As protein: CASSSPKPGQGYNEQFF.

This clonotype was picked up many times. The chain joins TRBV2 to TRBJ2-2, with 8 bases identical to TRBD1. V trimming: 6 bases; J trimming: 3 bases; junction bases outside the gene matches: 12. The CDR3 runs 17 residues. The germline gives CDR1 SNHLY, CDR2 FYNNEI. This CDR3 reads CASRGRQGKSDTGELFF. The CDR3 coding sequence is TGTGCCAGCAGGGGACGACAGGGGAAAAGTGACACCGGGGAGCTGTTTTTT.

This clonotype was found a few times. The rearrangement links TRBV7-2 to TRBJ1-5, with D perhaps TRBD1 (5 bases). Trimming pared 0 bases from V and 1 base from J, leaving 10 bases between. The CDR3 length is 16 residues. The V gene's germline CDR1 is SGHTA and CDR2 FQGNSA. CDR3 amino acids: CASSLALGGSNQPQHF. DNA of the CDR3: TGTGCCAGCAGCTTAGCCCTTGGGGGAAGCAATCAGCCCCAGCATTTT.

V usage is TRBV30 and J usage is TRBJ1-4; D remains unclear. The CDR3 sequence is 13 residues long. Germline CDR1 is GTSNPN and CDR2 is SVGIG (reference sequence). V was clipped by 2 bases and J by 13 bases, with 17 bases between them. Here the CDR3 reads CAWSNTGTGLLFF. CDR3 sequence (DNA): TGTGCCTGGAGTAACACTGGAACGGGATTACTGTTTTTT.

At least ten counts were recorded for this clonotype. The rearrangement uses TRBV20-1 and TRBJ2-7; 9 nucleotides match TRBD2. J gave up 2 bases and V 4 bases, and 12 bases lay outside the gene matches. The CDR3 is made up of 16 amino acids. Germline loops: CDR1 DFQATT, CDR2 SNEGSKA (reference sequence). The CDR3 DNA follows: TGCAGTGCTAACTCAGGCCATAGCGGGGGTACCTACGAGCAGTACTTC. The encoded protein is CSANSGHSGGTYEQYF.

The rearrangement links TRBV7-6 to TRBJ1-3, with TRBD1 as a possible D gene (5 bases). CDR3 length equals 16 residues. V dropped 0 bases and J dropped 2 bases, with 11 bases sitting between them. Germline lookup yields CDR1 SGHVS and CDR2 FNYEAQ. CDR3 DNA sequence: TGTGCCAGCAGCTTAGCATCAGGAGGGGCTGGAAACACCATATATTTT. Protein sequence: CASSLASGGAGNTIYF.

Many counts were recorded for this clonotype. This rearrangement joins TRBV28 to TRBJ2-7; possibly TRBD2 for D (5 bases). This CDR3 region has 13 residues. V lost 9 bases to trimming and J lost 0 bases, with 12 bases between them. Germline V gene lookup returns CDR1 MDHEN and CDR2 SYDVKM. The DNA for the CDR3 is TGTGCCAGTCTCGGGATCCACTCCTACGAGCAGTACTTC. Translating gives CASLGIHSYEQYF.

This clonotype appeared many times. The chain is built from TRBV5-6 and TRBJ1-2; TRBD1 might be the D (6 bases). CDR3 size: 12 residues. Germline loops: CDR1 SGHDT, CDR2 YYEEEE. V was cut by 7 bases and J by 5 bases, with 12 bases left in between. This CDR3 is CASEGRGYGYTF. The CDR3 DNA follows: TGTGCCAGCGAGGGCAGGGGATATGGCTACACCTTC.

This chain joins TRBV12-3 or TRBV12-4 and TRBJ2-7, with D perhaps TRBD2 (5 bases). With 3 bases removed from V and 2 bases from J, the gap between germline ends came to 11 bases. The CDR3 sequence is 14 residues long. This CDR3 is CASSLMTGTYEQYF. The CDR3 DNA is TGTGCCAGCAGTTTGATGACGGGAACCTACGAGCAGTACTTC.

This clonotype was seen many times. The chain combines TRBV6-1 with TRBJ2-7; D is unclear. In germline, CDR1 is MNHNS, CDR2 SASEGT. The CDR3 spans 11 residues. Trimming pared 8 bases from V and 4 bases from J, leaving 9 bases between. CDR3: CASLVGYEQYF. CDR3 bases: TGTGCCAGCTTAGTAGGGTACGAGCAGTACTTC.